This T cell receptor (beta chain) derives from a study of T cell repertoires in cytomegalovirus infection. At the level of the study: Used in the study were CMV epitopes, some recently identified and HLA-C-restricted, others well-studied and HLA-B-restricted.

Study-level points and caveats: Clonotypes of TCR beta that were HLA-C-restricted and CMV-specific dominated the ex vivo response. The cumulative frequency of public TCR beta families distinguished individuals who carried CMV together with the relevant HLA.

The CDR3 has 15 amino acids. The germline CDR1 and CDR2 sequences are SEHNR and FQNEAQ (reference sequence). Trimming shortened V by 1 base and J by 2 bases, and 12 bases separated the two germline ends. As regards this clonotype: The antigen remains unidentified.

TCRdb used MiXCR to reprocess the reads, holding one entry per CDR3 protein. Of 450,000 to 600,000 distinct CDR3 sequences listed, about 42% were seen once; the top ten hold around 45%. The chain couples TRBV7-9 to TRBJ2-7; TRBD2 is a possible D gene (5 bases). This material consisted of cultured PBMCs, taken from culture after CMV antigen stimulation. This TCR came from a human donor in good health (CMV status not recorded). Some clones in this sample may be carry-over from other donors' samples. The CDR3 bases are TGTGCCAGCAGCTTAGTGGGGAGTGCAGCCTACGAGCAGTACTTC. Translated: CASSLVGSAAYEQYF. Variable domain in full (rest from reference TRBV7-9 and TRBJ2-7): DTGVSQNPRHKITKRGQNVTFRCDPISEHNRLYWYRQTLGQGPEFLTYFQNEAQLEKSRLLSDRFSAERPKGSFSTLEIQRTEQGDSAMYLCASSLVGSAAYEQYFGPGTRLTVT.